These 22 T cell receptor beta chains originate from one sample sequenced in a study of blood T cell repertoires in COVID-19. Assay used: immunoSEQ multiplex PCR; TCRdb lists only in-frame clones, some missing. In the table there are around 310,000 clones, over 85% of which are singletons. The sample consisted of PBMCs or T cells enriched from blood (not recorded which). These receptors all stem from a woman aged 30 to 39 who had recovered from COVID-19.

CDR3 loop: CASIGAGEGVDTQYF. CDR3 coding DNA: TGTGCCAGTATTGGGGCGGGAGAGGGCGTAGATACGCAGTATTTT. The chain carries TRBV19 and TRBJ2-3; 7 bases are a match to TRBD2. CDR3 length: 15 residues. Trimming at V came to 7 bases and at J to 5 bases, leaving 12 bases not matched to a gene. Germline loops: CDR1 LNHDA, CDR2 SQIVND (reference sequence).

Remarks on this clone: Other DNA variants within this sample encode the same CDR3. This rearrangement joins TRBV6-2 or TRBV6-3 to TRBJ2-7; D is uncertain. This CDR3 is built from 11 residues. Trimming took off 5 bases at V and 2 bases at J, with 4 bases between the two ends. In germline, CDR1 is MNHEY, CDR2 SVGEGT. CDR3 region: CASSPAYEQYF. For the CDR3, the DNA is TGTGCCAGCAGTCCCGCCTACGAGCAGTACTTC.

V is TRBV7-2 and J is TRBJ2-1, with no clear D. CDR1 SGHTA and CDR2 FQGNSA come from the germline V gene. The CDR3 spans 15 residues. The germline V and J ends were trimmed by 2 bases and 0 bases, with 8 bases remaining between them. This chain's CDR3 is CASSLTRYSYNEQFF. CDR3 bases: TGTGCCAGCAGCTTAACAAGATACTCCTACAATGAGCAGTTCTTC.

The DNA for the CDR3 is TGTGCCAGCAGCTTAACCGGACTAGCGGAGTACAATGAGCAGTTCTTC. This gives the protein CASSLTGLAEYNEQFF. The chain combines TRBV7-3 with TRBJ2-1; TRBD2 aligns across 10 bases. CDR1 and CDR2 from the germline V gene are SGHTA and FQGTGA. The CDR3 sequence is 16 residues long. Trimming at V came to 0 bases and at J to 4 bases, leaving 3 bases not matched to a gene.

The chain employs TRBV28 and TRBJ1-2; 7 bases align to TRBD1. This CDR3 comprises 15 residues. V dropped 7 bases and J dropped 4; count of bases not matched to a gene: 12. Germline V gene lookup returns CDR1 MDHEN and CDR2 SYDVKM. CDR3 protein: CASNPWGRGFYGYTF. CDR3 in DNA: TGTGCCAGCAACCCCTGGGGCAGGGGGTTCTATGGCTACACCTTC.

The chain is built from TRBV29-1 and TRBJ1-1, with 8 bases identical to TRBD1. Trimming took 5 bases from V and 3 from J; bases not matched to a gene: 5. From germline, CDR1 is SQVTM and CDR2 ANQGSEA. The CDR3 runs 13 residues. The CDR3 DNA sequence: TGCAGCGTTACCCCACAGGGGGACACTGAAGCTTTCTTT. This translates into CSVTPQGDTEAFF.

The gene calls are TRBV10-3 and TRBJ2-3; 8 bases match TRBD2. This CDR3 contains 16 residues. J lost 2 bases, V lost 5 bases, and 9 bases had no gene match. Germline values: CDR1 ENHRY, CDR2 SYGVKD. The CDR3 DNA is TGTGCCATCAGTACCCTAGCGGGTGCCGCCACAGATACGCAGTATTTT. As protein: CAISTLAGAATDTQYF.

This chain connects TRBV27 to TRBJ2-1; 8 positions match TRBD1. Per germline, CDR1 MNHEY and CDR2 SMNVEV (reference sequence). This CDR3 has 18 residues. Trimming took 3 bases from V and 6 from J; bases not matched to a gene: 16. The CDR3 sequence is CASSFTGGGGGATNEQFF. DNA of the CDR3: TGTGCCAGCAGTTTTACAGGGGGAGGCGGAGGGGCCACCAATGAGCAGTTCTTC.

V is TRBV7-2 and J is TRBJ1-1; TRBD1 is a possible D gene (5 bases). Germline loops: CDR1 SGHTA, CDR2 FQGNSA. This CDR3 spans 15 amino acids. V lost 5 bases and J 7 bases, leaving 20 bases between the germline ends. CDR3 sequence reads: CASSLQMWGGDEAFF. DNA of the CDR3: TGTGCCAGCAGCCTCCAGATGTGGGGAGGGGATGAAGCTTTCTTT.

The chain links TRBV5-4 to TRBJ2-7; D might be TRBD1 (6 bases). Between the trimmed V and J ends, which lost 4 bases and 6 bases, there was a span of 14 bases. CDR3 length equals 13 residues. Germline V gene data show CDR1 as SGHNT and CDR2 as YYREEE (reference sequence). CDR3 region: CASSLQGWSEQYF. The DNA of the CDR3 is TGTGCCAGCAGCCTACAGGGTTGGAGCGAGCAGTACTTC.

The chain is built from TRBV29-1 and TRBJ2-2; 10 nucleotides agree with TRBD1. V gave up 5 bases and J gave up 7 bases; unmatched junction bases: 10. The germline CDR1 and CDR2 sequences are SQVTM and ANQGSEA. This CDR3 spans 15 amino acids. CDR3 DNA sequence: TGCAGCGTTCGTCTGGGGACAGGGGCCATCGGGGAGCTGTTTTTT. The encoded protein is CSVRLGTGAIGELFF.

This chain links TRBV12-3 or TRBV12-4 with TRBJ1-1; D gene uncertain. CDR3 size: 12 residues. The ends were cut back, 5 bases at V and 5 bases at J, with 9 bases in the middle. The CDR3 is CASSPAATEAFF. CDR3 coding DNA: TGTGCCAGCAGTCCCGCTGCGACTGAAGCTTTCTTT.

The chain has TRBV29-1 and TRBJ2-7; D call uncertain. CDR3 length equals 14 residues. Germline V gene data show CDR1 as SQVTM and CDR2 as ANQGSEA. V dropped 3 bases and J dropped 0 bases, with 12 bases sitting between them. The CDR3 DNA follows: TGCAGCGTTGAGCTGGAGAGCAGCTCCTACGAGCAGTACTTC. Translated: CSVELESSSYEQYF.

The CDR3 DNA follows: TGTGCCAGCTGGGACATCCCTGAAGCTTTCTTT. This codes for CASWDIPEAFF. The chain combines TRBV28 with TRBJ1-1; D might be TRBD1 (6 bases). The germline V gene has CDR1 MDHEN and CDR2 SYDVKM. The CDR3 covers 11 residues. V gave up 8 bases and J gave up 6 bases, with 10 bases separating them.

The genes are TRBV5-1 and TRBJ2-3, with D perhaps matching TRBD2 (6 bases). Between the trimmed V and J ends, which lost 0 bases and 0 bases, there was a span of 8 bases. Germline V lookup: CDR1 SGHRS, CDR2 YFSETQ. The length of the CDR3 is 15 residues. The CDR3 reads CASSLVGGSTDTQYF. In DNA form, the CDR3 reads TGCGCCAGCAGCTTGGTCGGAGGGAGCACAGATACGCAGTATTTT.

This chain uses TRBV21-1 with TRBJ2-3; TRBD2 was called by the table and not checked on the DNA. TRBV21-1 is marked as a pseudogene. This CDR3 is built from 21 residues. The CDR3 bases are TGTGCCAGCAGCCTCCCGGGGGTCGCCATTTCCAGCGCTTGTTTAAGGGATACGCAGTATTTT. This codes for CASSLPGVAISSACLRDTQYF.

A few counts support this clone. V usage is TRBV7-2 and J usage is TRBJ2-7; D might be TRBD1 (6 bases). Germline lookup yields CDR1 SGHTA and CDR2 FQGNSA. The CDR3 is 14 amino acids. The germline V and J ends were trimmed by 3 bases and 1 base, with 10 bases remaining between them. CDR3 DNA sequence: TGTGCCAGCAGCTTGGGACATCATTCCTACGAGCAGTACTTC. Translated: CASSLGHHSYEQYF.

This chain uses TRBV6-5 with TRBJ2-2, with 14 bases fitting TRBD2. The germline gives CDR1 MNHEY, CDR2 SVGAGI. The CDR3 has 15 residues. V shed 5 bases, J shed 7 bases, and the junction held 3 bases outside the gene matches. The CDR3 here is CASSRLAGGVGELFF. CDR3 bases: TGTGCCAGCAGTCGACTAGCGGGAGGGGTCGGGGAGCTGTTTTTT.

DNA of the CDR3: TGTGCCAGCAGTTACCCGGAGACAGGGGTTTATACAGATACGCAGTATTTT. Amino acid sequence: CASSYPETGVYTDTQYF. The chain couples TRBV6-2 or TRBV6-3 to TRBJ2-3, with TRBD1 identical over 8 bases. The CDR3 runs to 17 residues. The V and J ends lost 2 bases and 3 bases, in that order; junction bases with no gene match: 10. Germline V gene data show CDR1 as MNHEY and CDR2 as SVGEGT.

Worth noting for this clone: The identical CDR3 is also encoded by other nucleotide sequences in the sample. The rearrangement uses TRBV4-2 and TRBJ2-1, with D maybe TRBD2 (6 bases). The CDR3 covers 17 residues. Germline V gives CDR1 LGHNA, CDR2 YNFKEQ. The V end was cut by 2 bases, the J end by 6 bases, with 20 bases between. Written as DNA, the CDR3 is TGTGCCAGCAGCCAACGGACGATAGCGGAGGGTCCCAATGAGCAGTTCTTC. This translates into CASSQRTIAEGPNEQFF.

The rearrangement uses TRBV5-8 and TRBJ2-1; D is perhaps TRBD2 (5 bases). Trimming removed 1 base at V and 8 bases at J, with 7 bases between. Germline CDR1 and CDR2: SGHTS and YDEGEE. The CDR3 loop spans 12 amino acids. The CDR3 protein is CASSLWEHEQFF. The CDR3 DNA reads as TGTGCCAGCAGCTTGTGGGAGCATGAGCAGTTCTTC.

V gene TRBV7-2 combines with J gene TRBJ1-6; TRBD1 matches 8 bases. The CDR3 extends over 18 amino acids. Germline V CDR1 and CDR2: SGHTA, FQGNSA. Losses at the gene ends were 1 base for V and 9 bases for J; bases not matched to a gene: 14. CDR3 loop: CASSLGFSGQGGSSPLHF. The CDR3 nucleotides are TGTGCCAGCAGCTTAGGTTTCAGCGGACAGGGAGGGAGTTCACCCCTCCACTTT.